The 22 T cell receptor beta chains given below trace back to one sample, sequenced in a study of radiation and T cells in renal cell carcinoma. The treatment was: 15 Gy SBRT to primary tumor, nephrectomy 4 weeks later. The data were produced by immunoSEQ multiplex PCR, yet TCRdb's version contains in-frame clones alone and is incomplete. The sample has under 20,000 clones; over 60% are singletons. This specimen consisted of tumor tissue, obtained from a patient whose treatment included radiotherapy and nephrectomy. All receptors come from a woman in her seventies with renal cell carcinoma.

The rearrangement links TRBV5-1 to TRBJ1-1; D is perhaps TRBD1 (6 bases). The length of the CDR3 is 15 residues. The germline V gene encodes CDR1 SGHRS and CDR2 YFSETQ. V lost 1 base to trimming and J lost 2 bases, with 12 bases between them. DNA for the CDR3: TGCGCCAGCAGCTTGACAGGGACTGAAAACACTGAAGCTTTCTTT. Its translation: CASSLTGTENTEAFF.

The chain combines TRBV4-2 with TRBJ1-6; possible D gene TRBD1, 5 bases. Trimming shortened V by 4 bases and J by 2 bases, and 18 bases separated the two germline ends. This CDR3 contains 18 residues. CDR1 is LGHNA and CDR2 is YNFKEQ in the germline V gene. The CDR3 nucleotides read TGTGCCAGCAGCCCCGCGGAGGGGATGCCGCCCTATAATTCACCCCTCCACTTT. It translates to CASSPAEGMPPYNSPLHF.

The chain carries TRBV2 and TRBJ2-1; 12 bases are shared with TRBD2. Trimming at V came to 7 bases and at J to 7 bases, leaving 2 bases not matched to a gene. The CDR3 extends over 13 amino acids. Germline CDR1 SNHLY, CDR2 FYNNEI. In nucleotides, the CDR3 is TGTGCCAGCAAAACTAGCGGGGGGAATGAGCAGTTCTTC. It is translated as CASKTSGGNEQFF.

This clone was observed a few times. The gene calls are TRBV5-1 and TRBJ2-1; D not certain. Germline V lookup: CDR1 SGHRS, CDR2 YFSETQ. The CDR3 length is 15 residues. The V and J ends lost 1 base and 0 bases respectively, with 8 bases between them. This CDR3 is CASSLMRSSYNEQFF. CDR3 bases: TGCGCCAGCAGCTTGATGAGAAGCTCCTACAATGAGCAGTTCTTC.

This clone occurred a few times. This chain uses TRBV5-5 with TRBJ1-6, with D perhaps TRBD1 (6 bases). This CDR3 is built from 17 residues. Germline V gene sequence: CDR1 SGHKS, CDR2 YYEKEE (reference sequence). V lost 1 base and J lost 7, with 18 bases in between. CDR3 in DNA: TGTGCCAGCAGCTTGAGTCGCGGACAGAGACTAAATTCACCCCTCCACTTT. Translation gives CASSLSRGQRLNSPLHF.

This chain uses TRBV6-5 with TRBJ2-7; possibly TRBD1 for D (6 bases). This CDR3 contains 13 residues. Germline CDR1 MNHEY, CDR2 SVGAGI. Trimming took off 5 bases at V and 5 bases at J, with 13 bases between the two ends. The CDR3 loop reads CASSAGRGNEQYF. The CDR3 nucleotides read TGTGCCAGCAGTGCAGGCAGGGGTAACGAGCAGTACTTC.

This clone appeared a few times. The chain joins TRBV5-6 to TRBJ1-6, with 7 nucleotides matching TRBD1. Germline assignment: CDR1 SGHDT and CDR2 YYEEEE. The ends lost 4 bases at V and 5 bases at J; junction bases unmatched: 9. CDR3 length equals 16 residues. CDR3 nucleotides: TGTGCCAGCAGCCAGGACAGGAGGCCCCATAATTCACCCCTCCACTTT. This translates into CASSQDRRPHNSPLHF.

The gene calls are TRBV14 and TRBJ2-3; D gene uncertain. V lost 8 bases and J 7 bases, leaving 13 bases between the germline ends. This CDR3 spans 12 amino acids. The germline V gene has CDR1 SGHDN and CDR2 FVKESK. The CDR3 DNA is TGTGCCAGCTCAAACATAGGTTATACGCAGTATTTT. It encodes CASSNIGYTQYF.

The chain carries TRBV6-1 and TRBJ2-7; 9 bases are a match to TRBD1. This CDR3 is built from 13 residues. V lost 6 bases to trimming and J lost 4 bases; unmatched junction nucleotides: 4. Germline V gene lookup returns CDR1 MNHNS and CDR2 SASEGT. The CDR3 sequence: CASSRTGAYEQYF. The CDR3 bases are TGTGCCAGCAGCCGGACAGGGGCGTACGAGCAGTACTTC.

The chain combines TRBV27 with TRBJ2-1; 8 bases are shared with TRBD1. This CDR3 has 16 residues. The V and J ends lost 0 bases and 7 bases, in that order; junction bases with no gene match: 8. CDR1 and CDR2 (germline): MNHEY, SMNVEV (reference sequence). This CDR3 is CASSLSGQGSRNEQFF. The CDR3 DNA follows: TGTGCCAGCAGTTTATCAGGACAGGGTAGTAGGAATGAGCAGTTCTTC.

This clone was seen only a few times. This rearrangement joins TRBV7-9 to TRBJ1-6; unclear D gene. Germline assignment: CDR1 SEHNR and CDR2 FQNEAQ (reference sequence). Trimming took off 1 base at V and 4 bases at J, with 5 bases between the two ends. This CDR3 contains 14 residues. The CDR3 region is CASSLEQYNSPLHF. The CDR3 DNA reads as TGTGCCAGCAGCTTAGAACAGTATAATTCACCCCTCCACTTT. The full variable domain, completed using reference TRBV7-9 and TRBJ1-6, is DTGVSQNPRHKITKRGQNVTFRCDPISEHNRLYWYRQTLGQGPEFLTYFQNEAQLEKSRLLSDRFSAERPKGSFSTLEIQRTEQGDSAMYLCASSLEQYNSPLHFGNGTRLTVT.

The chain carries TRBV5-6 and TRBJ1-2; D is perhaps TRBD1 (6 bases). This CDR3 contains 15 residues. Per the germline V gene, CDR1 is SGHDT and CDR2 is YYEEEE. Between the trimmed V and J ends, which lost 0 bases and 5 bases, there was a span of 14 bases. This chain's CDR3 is CASSLDKGGLYGYTF. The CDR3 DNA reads TGTGCCAGCAGCTTGGATAAGGGGGGTTTGTATGGCTACACCTTC.

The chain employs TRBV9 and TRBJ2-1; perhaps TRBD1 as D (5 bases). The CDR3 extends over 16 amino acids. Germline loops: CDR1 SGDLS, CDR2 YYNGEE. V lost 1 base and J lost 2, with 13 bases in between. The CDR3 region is CASSVQGTGPYNEQFF. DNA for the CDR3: TGTGCCAGCAGCGTACAAGGTACAGGTCCCTACAATGAGCAGTTCTTC.

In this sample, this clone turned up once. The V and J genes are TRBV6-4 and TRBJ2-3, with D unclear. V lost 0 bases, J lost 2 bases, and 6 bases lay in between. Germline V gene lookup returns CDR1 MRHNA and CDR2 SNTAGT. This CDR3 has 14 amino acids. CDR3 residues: CASSDSDSTDTQYF. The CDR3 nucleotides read TGTGCCAGCAGTGACTCGGATTCCACAGATACGCAGTATTTT.

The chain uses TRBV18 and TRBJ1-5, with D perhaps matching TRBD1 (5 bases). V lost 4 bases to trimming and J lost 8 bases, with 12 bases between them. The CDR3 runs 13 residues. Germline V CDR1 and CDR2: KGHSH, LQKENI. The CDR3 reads CASSRLGVEPQHF. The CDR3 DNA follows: TGTGCCAGCTCACGCTTGGGGGTCGAGCCCCAGCATTTT.

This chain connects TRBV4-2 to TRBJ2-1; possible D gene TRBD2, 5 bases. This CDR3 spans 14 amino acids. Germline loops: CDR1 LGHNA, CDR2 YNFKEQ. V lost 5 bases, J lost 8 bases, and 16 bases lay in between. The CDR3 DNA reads TGTGCCAGCAGCTTGGGAGTCTATATCGATGAGCAGTTCTTC. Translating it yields CASSLGVYIDEQFF.

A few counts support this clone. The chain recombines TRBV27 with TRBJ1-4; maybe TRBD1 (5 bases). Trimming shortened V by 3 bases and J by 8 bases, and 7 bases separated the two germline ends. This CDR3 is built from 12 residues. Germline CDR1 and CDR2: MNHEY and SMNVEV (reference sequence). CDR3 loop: CASSFQGEKLFF. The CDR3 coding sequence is TGTGCCAGCAGTTTTCAGGGCGAAAAACTGTTTTTT.

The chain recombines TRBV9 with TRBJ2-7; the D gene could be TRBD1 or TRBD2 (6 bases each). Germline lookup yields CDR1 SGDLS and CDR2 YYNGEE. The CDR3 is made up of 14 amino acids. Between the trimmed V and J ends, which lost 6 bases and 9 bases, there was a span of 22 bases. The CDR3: CASNIEGGGTRQYF. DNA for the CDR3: TGTGCCAGCAACATAGAGGGGGGCGGGACCCGGCAGTACTTC.

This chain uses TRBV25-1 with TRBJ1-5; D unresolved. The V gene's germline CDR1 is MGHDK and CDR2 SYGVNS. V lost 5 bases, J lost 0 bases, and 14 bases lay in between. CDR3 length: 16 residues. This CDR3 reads CASSFSLTGSNQPQHF. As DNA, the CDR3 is TGTGCCAGCAGTTTCTCTCTCACGGGTAGCAATCAGCCCCAGCATTTT. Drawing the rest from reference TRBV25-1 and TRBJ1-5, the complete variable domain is EADIYQTPRYLVIGTGKKITLECSQTMGHDKMYWYQQDPGMELHLIHYSYGVNSTEKGDLSSESTVSRIRTEHFPLTLESARPSHTSQYLCASSFSLTGSNQPQHFGDGTRLSIL.

CDR3 sequence: CASSLSGGTEAFF. Written as DNA, the CDR3 is TGTGCCAGCAGCTTGTCAGGGGGCACTGAAGCTTTCTTT. The chain employs TRBV5-5 and TRBJ1-1, with 7 bases that match TRBD1. With 1 base clipped from V and 4 bases from J, the junction kept 1 base outside the gene matches. The CDR3 is 13 residues long. The germline gives CDR1 SGHKS, CDR2 YYEKEE (reference sequence). Complete variable domain (other parts from reference TRBV5-5 and TRBJ1-1): DAGVTQSPTHLIKTRGQQVTLRCSPISGHKSVSWYQQVLGQGPQFIFQYYEKEERGRGNFPDRFSARQFPNYSSELNVNALLLGDSALYLCASSLSGGTEAFFGQGTRLTVV.

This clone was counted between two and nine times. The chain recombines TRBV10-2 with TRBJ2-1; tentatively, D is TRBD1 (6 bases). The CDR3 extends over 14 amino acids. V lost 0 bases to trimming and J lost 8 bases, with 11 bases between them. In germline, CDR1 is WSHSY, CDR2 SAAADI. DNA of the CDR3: TGCGCCAGCAGTGAGTCAGGCGAGGGGGATGAGCAGTTCTTC. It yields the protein CASSESGEGDEQFF.

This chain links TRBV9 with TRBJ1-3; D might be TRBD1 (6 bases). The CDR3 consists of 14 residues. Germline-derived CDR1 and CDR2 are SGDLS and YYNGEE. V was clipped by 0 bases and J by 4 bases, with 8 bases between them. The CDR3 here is CASSVADSGNTIYF. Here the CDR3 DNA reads TGTGCCAGCAGCGTAGCGGACAGCGGAAACACCATATATTTT. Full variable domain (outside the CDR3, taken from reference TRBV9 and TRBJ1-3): DSGVTQTPKHLITATGQRVTLRCSPRSGDLSVYWYQQSLDQGLQFLIQYYNGEERAKGNILERFSAQQFPDLHSELNLSSLELGDSALYFCASSVADSGNTIYFGEGSWLTVV.